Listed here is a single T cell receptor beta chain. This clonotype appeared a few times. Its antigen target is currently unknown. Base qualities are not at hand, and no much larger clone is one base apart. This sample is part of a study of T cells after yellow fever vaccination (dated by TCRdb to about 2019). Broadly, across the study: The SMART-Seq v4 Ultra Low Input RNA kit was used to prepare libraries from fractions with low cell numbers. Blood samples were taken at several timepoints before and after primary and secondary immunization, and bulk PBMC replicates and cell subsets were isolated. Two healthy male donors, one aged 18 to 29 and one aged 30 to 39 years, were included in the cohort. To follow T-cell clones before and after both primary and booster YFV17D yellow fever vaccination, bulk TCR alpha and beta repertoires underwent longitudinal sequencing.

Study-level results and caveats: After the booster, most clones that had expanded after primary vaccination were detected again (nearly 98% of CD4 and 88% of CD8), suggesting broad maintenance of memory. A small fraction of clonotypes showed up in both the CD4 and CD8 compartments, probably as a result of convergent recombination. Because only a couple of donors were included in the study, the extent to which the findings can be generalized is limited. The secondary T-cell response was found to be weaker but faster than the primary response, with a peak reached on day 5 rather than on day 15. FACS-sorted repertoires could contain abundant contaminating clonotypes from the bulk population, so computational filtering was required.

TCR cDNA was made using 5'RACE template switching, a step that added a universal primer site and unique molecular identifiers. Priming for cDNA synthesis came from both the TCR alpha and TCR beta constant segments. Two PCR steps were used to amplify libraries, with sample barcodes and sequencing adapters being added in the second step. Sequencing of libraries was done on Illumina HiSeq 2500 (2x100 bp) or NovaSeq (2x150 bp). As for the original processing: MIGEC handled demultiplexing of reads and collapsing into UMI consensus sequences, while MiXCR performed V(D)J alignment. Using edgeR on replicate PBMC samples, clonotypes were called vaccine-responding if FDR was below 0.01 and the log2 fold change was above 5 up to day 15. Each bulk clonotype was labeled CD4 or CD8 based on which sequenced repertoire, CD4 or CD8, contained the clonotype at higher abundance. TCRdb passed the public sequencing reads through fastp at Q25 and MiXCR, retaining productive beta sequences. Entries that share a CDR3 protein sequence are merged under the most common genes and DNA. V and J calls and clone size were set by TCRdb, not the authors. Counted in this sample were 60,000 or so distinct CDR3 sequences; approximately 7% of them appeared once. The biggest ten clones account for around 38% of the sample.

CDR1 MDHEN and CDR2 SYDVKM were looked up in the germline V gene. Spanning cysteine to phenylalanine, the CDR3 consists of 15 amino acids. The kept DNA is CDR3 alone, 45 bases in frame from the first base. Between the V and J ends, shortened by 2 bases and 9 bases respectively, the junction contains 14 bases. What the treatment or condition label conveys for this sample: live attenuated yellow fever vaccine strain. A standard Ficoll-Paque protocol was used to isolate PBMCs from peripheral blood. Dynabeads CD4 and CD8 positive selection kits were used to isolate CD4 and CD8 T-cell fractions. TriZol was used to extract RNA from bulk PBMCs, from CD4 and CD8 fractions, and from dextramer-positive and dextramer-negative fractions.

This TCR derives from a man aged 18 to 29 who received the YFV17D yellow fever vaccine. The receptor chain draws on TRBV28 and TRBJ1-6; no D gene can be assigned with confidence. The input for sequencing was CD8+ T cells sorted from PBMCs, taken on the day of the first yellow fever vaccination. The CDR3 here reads CASSLGYGYRSPLHF. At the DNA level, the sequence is TGTGCCAGCAGTTTAGGTTACGGGTATCGTTCACCCCTCCACTTT.